This is a list of T cell receptor beta chains from one sample in a study of identical twins. TCRdb ran MiXCR on the 5' RACE reads and lists one entry per CDR3 protein. The sample shows 1.5 million to 2 million distinct CDR3 sequences, roughly a third of them seen only once. Input material: cord blood. All receptors derive from a newborn girl in good health. CDR3s include the opening cysteine and the closing phenylalanine or tryptophan. A D gene is named only where the DNA matches it firmly. Only part of the rows carry a size: once, few, many, or a class if the clone is expanded.

clone size	D gene	V gene	J gene	CDR3 protein	CDR3 DNA
-	TRBD2	TRBV9	TRBJ2-1	CASSPLGLASNEQFF	TGTGCCAGCAGCCCTCTCGGACTAGCGTCCAATGAGCAGTTCTTC
few	TRBD2	TRBV28	TRBJ2-5	CASSLDRVGTSEFEETQYF	TGTGCCAGCAGTTTGGACAGGGTTGGGACTAGCGAATTCGAAGAGACCCAGTACTTC
-	-	TRBV28	TRBJ1-6	CASSLYGGRESPLHF	TGTGCCAGCAGTTTATATGGAGGGAGAGAGTCACCCCTCCACTTT
-	TRBD1	TRBV20-1	TRBJ2-5	CSARRDRAQETQYF	TGCAGTGCTAGACGGGACAGGGCACAAGAGACCCAGTACTTC
few	-	TRBV5-1	TRBJ2-3	CASTQYRGGTDTQYF	TGCGCCAGCACCCAATATCGAGGGGGCACAGATACGCAGTATTTT
few	TRBD1	TRBV7-6	TRBJ2-3	CASSLAPRGQTDTQYF	TGTGCCAGCAGCTTAGCGCCCAGGGGGCAAACAGATACGCAGTATTTT
-	TRBD1	TRBV20-1	TRBJ2-4	CSASPGQGSFGKNIQYF	TGCAGTGCTAGCCCGGGACAGGGATCTTTTGGCAAAAACATTCAGTACTTC
many	TRBD1	TRBV6-6	TRBJ1-2	CASRRQGLAYGYTF	TGTGCCAGCAGGCGACAGGGCCTGGCCTATGGCTACACCTTC
few	TRBD1	TRBV18	TRBJ2-7	CASSPQTGGKNEQYF	TGTGCCAGCTCACCTCAGACAGGGGGCAAAAACGAGCAGTACTTC
-	-	TRBV12-3/TRBV12-4	TRBJ1-1	CASSFGGGITEAFF	TGTGCCAGCAGTTTCGGGGGTGGCATCACTGAAGCTTTCTTT